This TCR beta chain stems from a study of T-cell memory formation after mild COVID-19. Study-wide context: Clustering of TCRs was largely donor specific. Study-level results: Second-wave clones peaking on day 37 lacked confirmed SARS-CoV-2 specificity. Chiefly within CM and EM were the contracting CD4+ clones; CD8+ ones were within EMRA.

Trimming left V 2 bases short and J 5 bases short, with 13 bases between. Germline V CDR1 and CDR2: MDHEN, SYDVKM. The CDR3 has 15 amino acids. TCRdb analysed the 5' RACE reads with MiXCR anew, one entry per CDR3 protein. The sample lists 300,000 to 400,000 distinct CDR3 sequences; 15% were seen once. Concerning this clonotype itself: Its antigen is unknown.

The V and J genes are TRBV28 and TRBJ2-1, with D maybe TRBD1 (8 bases). This clonotype originated in a man aged 18 to 29 who had mild COVID-19 (a few samples of this study predate the infection). Cell type and time point are not known. Material for sequencing was PBMCs or a T cell subset sorted from them (not recorded which). The CDR3 reads CASSLGQGGDNEQFF. For the CDR3, the DNA is TGTGCCAGCAGTTTAGGACAGGGAGGGGACAATGAGCAGTTCTTC. The full variable domain, completed using reference TRBV28 and TRBJ2-1, is DVKVTQSSRYLVKRTGEKVFLECVQDMDHENMFWYRQDPGLGLRLIYFSYDVKMKEKGDIPEGYSVSREKKERFSLILESASTNQTSMYLCASSLGQGGDNEQFFGPGTRLTVL.